Listed below are T cell receptor beta chains from one sample, sequenced in a study of radiotherapy plus CTLA-4 blockade in lung cancer. TCRdb keeps only in-frame clones here, not all; method: immunoSEQ multiplex PCR. This table has roughly 73,000 clones, roughly 84% appearing once. The source material was peripheral blood, sampled from a patient treated with radiotherapy plus ipilimumab. The receptors originated from a human donor with non-small cell lung cancer that progressed on radiotherapy plus ipilimumab. Each CDR3 is given with its conserved first and last residue. A D gene is named only where the DNA matches it firmly. Expanded clones are given a class, and other clones once, few, many or no size at all.

TRBJ1-1,TRBV25-1,.,.,TGTGCCAGCAGTGAGGGTTTCAGGGGGAACACTGAAGCTTTCTTT,CASSEGFRGNTEAFF
TRBJ2-1,TRBV29-1,TRBD2,.,TGCAGCGTTGAGGGGGGACTAGTAGACAATGAGCAGTTCTTC,CSVEGGLVDNEQFF
TRBJ2-3,TRBV6-4,TRBD1,.,TGTGCCAGCAGTAAAAAAGCGGGACAGGGGACAGATACGCAGTATTTT,CASSKKAGQGTDTQYF
TRBJ1-4,TRBV27,.,.,TGTGCCAGCAGTGACCTCCAGGGAGGAACTAATGAAAAACTGTTTTTT,CASSDLQGGTNEKLFF
TRBJ1-1,TRBV5-4,.,.,TGTGCCAGCAGCTTTGGGGGGGCCATGAACACTGAAGCTTTCTTT,CASSFGGAMNTEAFF
TRBJ1-5,TRBV30,TRBD1,.,TGTGCCTTTGGGACAGATAGCAATCAGCCCCAGCATTTT,CAFGTDSNQPQHF
TRBJ1-2,TRBV7-2,.,.,TGTGCCAGCAGCTTAAGGGTCCCTAACTATGGCTACACCTTC,CASSLRVPNYGYTF
TRBJ1-4,TRBV5-1,.,.,TGCGCCAGCAGCCGAGCGGGGGGCAGGTCTAATGAAAAACTGTTTTTT,CASSRAGGRSNEKLFF
TRBJ1-4,TRBV7-9,.,few,TGTGCCAGCAGCTTAGGGACAGCAAATGAAAAACTGTTTTTT,CASSLGTANEKLFF
TRBJ2-6,TRBV27,.,.,TGTGCCAGCAGTCTTCTTTCGGGCGGGGCCAACGTCCTGACTTTC,CASSLLSGGANVLTF
TRBJ2-7,TRBV5-4,.,.,TGTGCCAGCAGCTTGAACCCAGGGTCCTACGAGCAGTACTTC,CASSLNPGSYEQYF
TRBJ2-1,TRBV9,TRBD2,.,TGTGCCAGCAGCGCCGGGCTAGCGGATATGAGCTCCTACAATGAGCAGTTCTTC,CASSAGLADMSSYNEQFF
TRBJ1-1,TRBV25-1,.,.,TGTGCCAGCAGTGAGTCTCATTGGACGGGGCGCACTGAAGCTTTCTTT,CASSESHWTGRTEAFF
TRBJ2-1,TRBV28,.,.,TGTGCCAGCAGTGGAAGGAGCTACAATGAGCAGTTCTTC,CASSGRSYNEQFF
TRBJ2-2,TRBV2,TRBD2,.,TGTGCCAGCCGGGGACTAGCGGGAGCGGTCGACACCGGGGAGCTGTTTTTT,CASRGLAGAVDTGELFF
TRBJ2-2,TRBV18,.,.,TGTGCCAGCTCCGCCACGAACACCGGGGAGCTGTTTTTT,CASSATNTGELFF
TRBJ2-1,TRBV5-6,TRBD2,.,TGTGCCAGCAGCACCGGGACTAGGGGATACAATGAGCAGTTCTTC,CASSTGTRGYNEQFF
TRBJ2-7,TRBV28,TRBD1,few,TGTGCCAGCAGTTCTTACAGGGGGCGATGGTACGAGCAGTACTTC,CASSSYRGRWYEQYF
TRBJ2-1,TRBV7-9,.,once,TGTGCCAGCAGCCAACAGGGAGGCAATGAGCAGTTCTTC,CASSQQGGNEQFF
TRBJ2-1,TRBV11-3,.,.,TGTGCCAGCAGCTTACTTGGGGGGAGGATGAACAATGAGCAGTTCTTC,CASSLLGGRMNNEQFF
TRBJ1-2,TRBV6-5,.,.,TGTGCCAGCAGTTACTCGAACTTATATGGCTACACCTTC,CASSYSNLYGYTF
TRBJ2-1,TRBV5-1,TRBD2,.,TGCGCCAGCAGCTCCCCGGCTAGCGGGAGTGGCCGGAATGAGCAGTTCTTC,CASSSPASGSGRNEQFF
TRBJ2-2,TRBV27,.,.,TGTGCCAGCAGTTTATCCACAAACACCGGGGAGCTGTTTTTT,CASSLSTNTGELFF
TRBJ2-5,TRBV5-8,TRBD1,.,TGTGCCAGCAGCTTGGTCTGGGACAGGGGCGGAGAGACCCAGTACTTC,CASSLVWDRGGETQYF
TRBJ2-1,TRBV7-8,TRBD2,.,TGTGCCAGCAGCCGAAGCGGGAGGGCCTACAATGAGCAGTTCTTC,CASSRSGRAYNEQFF
TRBJ2-1,TRBV30,.,.,TGTGCCTGGAGTGATATAGCGAGAGCCGCACAGGATGAGCAGTTCTTC,CAWSDIARAAQDEQFF
TRBJ2-1,TRBV28,.,.,TGTGCCAGCAGTGAATTTATTCCGGGCAATGAGCAGTTCTTC,CASSEFIPGNEQFF
TRBJ2-6,TRBV6-1,TRBD2,.,TGTGCCAGCAGTGAGCTAGCGGGAGGCATCTTGTCTGGGGCCAACGTCCTGACTTTC,CASSELAGGILSGANVLTF
TRBJ1-5,TRBV18,TRBD1,.,TGTGCCAGCTCACCACCCGGGACAGGAAATCAGCCCCAGCATTTT,CASSPPGTGNQPQHF
TRBJ2-2,TRBV11-2,.,.,TGTGATCCCCTTTCGAACACCGGGGAGCTGTTTTTT,CDPLSNTGELFF
TRBJ1-1,TRBV28,.,once,TGTGCCAGCAGTTCCCCTCCGCTTGGGAACACTGAAGCTTTCTTT,CASSSPPLGNTEAFF
TRBJ1-4,TRBV9,TRBD1,.,TGTGCCAGCAGCGATGGGACAGGTCGGAATGAAAAACTGTTTTTT,CASSDGTGRNEKLFF
TRBJ1-2,TRBV11-3,.,.,TGTGCCAGCAGCTTAGATGGGTACTATGGCTACACCTTC,CASSLDGYYGYTF
TRBJ2-1,TRBV28,.,.,TGTGCCAGCAGTTTACCACAGAGCCGCCCATCCGGGGAGCAGTTCTTC,CASSLPQSRPSGEQFF
TRBJ1-1,TRBV27,.,.,TGTGCCAGCAGTTTCGGGGGGGCCTACACTGAAGCTTTCTTT,CASSFGGAYTEAFF
TRBJ1-2,TRBV27,.,.,TGTGCCAGCAGTTATAGGGCAAGCTATGGCTACACCTTC,CASSYRASYGYTF
TRBJ2-1,TRBV28,TRBD1,.,TGTGCCAGCACCGACCCGGGGACAGGGGTTTATGAGCAGTTCTTC,CASTDPGTGVYEQFF
TRBJ1-3,TRBV5-1,.,.,TGCGCCAGCAGTAAGGACAGCTCTGGAAACACCATATATTTT,CASSKDSSGNTIYF
TRBJ2-7,TRBV2,.,.,TGTGCCAGCAGTGCAATGAGCAGGGAGCAGTACTTC,CASSAMSREQYF
TRBJ1-2,TRBV19,.,.,TGTGCCAGTAGTCCCGGGCCGGCCTCGATCGGCTACACCTTC,CASSPGPASIGYTF
TRBJ2-2,TRBV6-5,.,.,TGTGCCAGCAGCCGCTTGAACACCGGGGAGCTGTTTTTT,CASSRLNTGELFF